The 10 T cell receptor beta chains listed next were all sequenced from one sample in a study of OX40 agonist ivuxolimab in advanced cancers. Assay: immunoSEQ multiplex PCR; the TCRdb copy retains only in-frame clones and omits some. Of 90,000 to 100,000 clones in the sample, about nine tenths were seen once. The sequenced sample was CD4+ or CD8+ T cells sorted from blood, obtained in a trial of the OX40 agonist ivuxolimab. These receptors were obtained from an adult with an advanced solid tumor such as melanoma, head and neck, liver or kidney cancer.

The chain combines TRBV4-1 with TRBJ2-1; TRBD2 aligns across 10 bases. Trimming cost V 0 bases and J 2 bases; bases outside gene matches: 7. CDR1 is MGHRA, CDR2 YSYEKL, per germline. The length of the CDR3 is 18 residues. The CDR3 loop reads CASSQDYQLAGPYNEQFF. The CDR3 DNA sequence: TGCGCCAGCAGCCAAGACTATCAACTAGCGGGACCCTACAATGAGCAGTTCTTC.

The chain has TRBV5-1 and TRBJ1-1, with no clear D. Germline CDR1 SGHRS, CDR2 YFSETQ. The ends were cut back, 1 base at V and 3 bases at J, with 7 bases in the middle. The CDR3 runs 13 residues. CDR3 nucleotides: TGCGCCAGCAGCTTGATGGAGGACACTGAAGCTTTCTTT. It translates to CASSLMEDTEAFF.

The chain combines TRBV16 with TRBJ1-1; 8 bases align to TRBD1. The length of the CDR3 is 14 residues. Germline V gene lookup returns CDR1 KGHSY and CDR2 FQNENV. V lost 9 bases to trimming and J lost 4 bases; unmatched junction nucleotides: 10. The CDR3 DNA reads TGTGCCAGTCGGCCGGGACAGGCTACCACTGAAGCTTTCTTT. This encodes CASRPGQATTEAFF.

V and J are TRBV7-2 and TRBJ2-7; TRBD2 matches at 7 bases. The CDR3 sequence is 15 residues long. V lost 1 base and J lost 2; bases outside the gene matches: 5. Germline-derived CDR1 and CDR2 are SGHTA and FQGNSA. CDR3 sequence (DNA): TGTGCCAGCAGCTTAGACGGGACTATGACCTACGAGCAGTACTTC. This translates into CASSLDGTMTYEQYF.

This chain connects TRBV28 to TRBJ1-4; weak D call: TRBD1 (6 bases). Between the trimmed V and J ends, which lost 3 bases and 8 bases, there was a span of 13 bases. The V gene's germline CDR1 is MDHEN and CDR2 SYDVKM. The CDR3 loop spans 14 amino acids. The CDR3 region is CASSLGALGEKLFF. The CDR3 coding sequence is TGTGCCAGCAGTTTGGGGGCGCTTGGGGAAAAACTGTTTTTT. The whole variable domain, filled in from reference TRBV28 and TRBJ1-4, reads DVKVTQSSRYLVKRTGEKVFLECVQDMDHENMFWYRQDPGLGLRLIYFSYDVKMKEKGDIPEGYSVSREKKERFSLILESASTNQTSMYLCASSLGALGEKLFFGSGTQLSVL.

The chain recombines TRBV11-1 with TRBJ2-1, with 9 bases lining up with TRBD2. The CDR3 consists of 16 residues. V was pared by 5 bases and J by 2 bases, with 7 bases of the junction left unmatched. The germline CDR1 and CDR2 sequences are SGHAT and FQDESV (reference sequence). The chain's CDR3 is CASSSTGTSTYNEQFF. CDR3 nucleotide sequence: TGTGCCAGCAGCAGCACCGGGACTAGCACCTACAATGAGCAGTTCTTC.

The rearrangement joins TRBV5-1 to TRBJ1-2; 7 nucleotides agree with TRBD1. V lost 4 bases to trimming and J lost 7 bases; unmatched junction nucleotides: 7. Germline V gene sequence: CDR1 SGHRS, CDR2 YFSETQ. CDR3 size: 13 residues. CDR3 sequence reads: CASSRETGSGYTF. The CDR3 nucleotides read TGCGCCAGCAGCCGGGAGACAGGGTCTGGCTACACCTTC.

The genes are TRBV10-3 and TRBJ1-4; 11 nucleotides line up with TRBD1. CDR3 length equals 15 residues. J gave up 10 bases and V 3 bases, and 7 bases lay outside the gene matches. In germline, CDR1 is ENHRY, CDR2 SYGVKD. CDR3 protein: CAISERDRGNGKLFF. The CDR3, as DNA: TGTGCCATCAGTGAAAGGGACAGGGGGAACGGAAAACTGTTTTTT.

The chain links TRBV7-9 to TRBJ2-1; unclear D gene. CDR1 and CDR2 (germline): SEHNR, FQNEAQ (reference sequence). The V end was cut by 1 base, the J end by 6 bases, with 10 bases between. The CDR3 covers 14 residues. CDR3 residues: CASSLGIGANEQFF. In DNA, the CDR3 is TGTGCCAGCAGCTTAGGGATAGGAGCCAATGAGCAGTTCTTC.

This sequence joins TRBV6-6 and TRBJ2-7, with D perhaps matching TRBD1 (6 bases). Per germline, CDR1 MNHNY and CDR2 SVGAGI (reference sequence). Deletions cut 9 bases from V and 0 bases from J, with 12 bases between. CDR3 length equals 13 residues. CDR3 DNA sequence: TGTGCCAGTCTGGACAGCAACTCCTACGAGCAGTACTTC. This gives the protein CASLDSNSYEQYF.